This T cell receptor beta chain was recorded in a study of cytomegalovirus exposure and HLA in healthy donors. A remark on this clone: Antigen: not known.

Germline CDR1 is MNHEY and CDR2 is SMNVEV (reference sequence). V was clipped by 3 bases and J by 9 bases; unmatched bases: 4. CDR3 length: 14 residues. A multiplex PCR was run with 60 Vbeta primers and 13 Jbeta primers. The method was immunoSEQ multiplex PCR; TCRdb's version includes in-frame clones alone and lacks a portion of them. The sample consists of about 120,000 clones, about 80% of them appearing once. Study-wide results and caveats: When presence/absence was analysed, sequencing depth was taken to be roughly uniform across donors.

Sequencing was done on a sample of PBMCs. This receptor was taken from a female donor in good health and CMV-seropositive. This chain links TRBV27 with TRBJ1-6, with 8 bases matching TRBD1. CDR3 in amino acids: CASSFSGGTSPLHF. For the CDR3, the DNA is TGTGCCAGCAGTTTTTCAGGGGGCACTTCACCCCTCCACTTT.